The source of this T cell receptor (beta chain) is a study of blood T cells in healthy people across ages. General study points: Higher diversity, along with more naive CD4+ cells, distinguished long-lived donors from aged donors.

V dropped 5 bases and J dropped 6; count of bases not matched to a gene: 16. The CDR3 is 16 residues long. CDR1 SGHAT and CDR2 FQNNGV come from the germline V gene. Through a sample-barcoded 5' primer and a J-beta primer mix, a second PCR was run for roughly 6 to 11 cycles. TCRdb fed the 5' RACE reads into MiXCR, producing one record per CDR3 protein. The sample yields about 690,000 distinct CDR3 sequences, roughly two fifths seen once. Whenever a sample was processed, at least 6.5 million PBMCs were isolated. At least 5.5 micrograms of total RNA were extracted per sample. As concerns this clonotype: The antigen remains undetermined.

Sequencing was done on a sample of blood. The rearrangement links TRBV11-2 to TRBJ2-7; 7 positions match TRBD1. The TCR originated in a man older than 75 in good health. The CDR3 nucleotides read TGTGCCAGCAGCCACCCTGACAGGGTGGTTCCACTCGAGCAGTACTTC. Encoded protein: CASSHPDRVVPLEQYF.